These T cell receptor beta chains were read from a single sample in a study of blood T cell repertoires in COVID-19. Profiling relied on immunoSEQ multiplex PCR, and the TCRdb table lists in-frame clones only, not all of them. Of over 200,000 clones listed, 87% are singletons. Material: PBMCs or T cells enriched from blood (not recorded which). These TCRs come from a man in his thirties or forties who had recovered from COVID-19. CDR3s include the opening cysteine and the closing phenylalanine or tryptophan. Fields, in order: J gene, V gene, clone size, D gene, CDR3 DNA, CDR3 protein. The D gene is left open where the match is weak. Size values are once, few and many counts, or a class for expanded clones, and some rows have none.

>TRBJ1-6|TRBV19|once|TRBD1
TGTGCCAGCCGAGGACAGGGAGATTCACCCCTCCACTTT
CASRGQGDSPLHF
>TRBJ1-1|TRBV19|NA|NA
TGTGCCAGTAGTGCACTCCGGAACACTGAAGCTTTCTTT
CASSALRNTEAFF
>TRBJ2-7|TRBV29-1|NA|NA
TGCAGCGTTTCTGGACTATCTGGACACCACGAGCAGTACTTC
CSVSGLSGHHEQYF
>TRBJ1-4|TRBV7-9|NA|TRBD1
TGTGCCAGCAGCGACAGACAGGGCTACAATGAAAAACTGTTTTTT
CASSDRQGYNEKLFF
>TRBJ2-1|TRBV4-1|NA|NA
TGCGCCAGCAGCCAGTTAGCGTTCAAATACAATGAGCAGTTCTTC
CASSQLAFKYNEQFF
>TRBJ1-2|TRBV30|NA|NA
TGTGCCTGGGGGACTGGCTATGGCTACACCTTC
CAWGTGYGYTF
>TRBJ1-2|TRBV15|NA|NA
TGTGCCACCAGCAGGGCTGGGGGGAGCAGGGCAAATGGCTACACCTTC
CATSRAGGSRANGYTF
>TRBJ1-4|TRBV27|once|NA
TGTGCCAGCAGTCTCGAGACGTCTAGGCATGAAAAACTGTTTTTT
CASSLETSRHEKLFF
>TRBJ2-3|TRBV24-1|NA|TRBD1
TGTGCCACCAGTGATCCAGGGACAGGACAGTATTTT
CATSDPGTGQYF
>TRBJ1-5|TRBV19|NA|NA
TGTGCCAGTAGTGAGTCAGGGGCCCCGACCCAGCATTTT
CASSESGAPTQHF
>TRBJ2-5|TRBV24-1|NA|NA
TGTGCCACCAGTGATCGCCGGGTCGAAGAGACCCAGTACTTC
CATSDRRVEETQYF
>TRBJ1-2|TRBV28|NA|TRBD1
TGTGCCAGCAGTTTGGGGAGGACAGGCAACTATGGCTACACCTTC
CASSLGRTGNYGYTF
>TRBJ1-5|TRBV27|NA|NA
TGTGCCAGCAGTGAGGGATATAGCAATCAGCCCCAGCATTTT
CASSEGYSNQPQHF
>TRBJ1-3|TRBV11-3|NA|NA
TGTGCCAGCAGCCTAGGAGCTGGAAACACCATATATTTT
CASSLGAGNTIYF
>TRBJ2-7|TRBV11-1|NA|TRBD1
TGTGCCAGCAGCCTCCGGGACAGGGAGTACGAGCAGTACTTC
CASSLRDREYEQYF
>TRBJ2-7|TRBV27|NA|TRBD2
TGTGCCAGCAGTTTATCTCCCGGGACTAGCGGGAGGTCTTACGAGCAGTACTTC
CASSLSPGTSGRSYEQYF
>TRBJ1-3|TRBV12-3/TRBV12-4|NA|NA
TGTGCCAGCAAACAGGGCTCTGGAAACACCATATATTTT
CASKQGSGNTIYF
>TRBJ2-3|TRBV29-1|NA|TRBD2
TGCAGCGTTGTCGGAGCGGGAGGGTCGGATACGCAGTATTTT
CSVVGAGGSDTQYF
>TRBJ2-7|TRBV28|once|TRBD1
TGTGCCAGCAGTTCCGCCGGGACAGGAGAGTACGAGCAGTACTTC
CASSSAGTGEYEQYF
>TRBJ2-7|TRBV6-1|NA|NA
TGTGCCAGCAGTGAACACAGTTCCTACGAGCAGTACTTC
CASSEHSSYEQYF
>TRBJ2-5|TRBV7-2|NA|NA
TGTGCCAGCAGCTTATGGGGTCTAGCGCCGCGCTCTCAAGAGACCCAGTACTTC
CASSLWGLAPRSQETQYF
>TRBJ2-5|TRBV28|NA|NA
TGTGCCAGCAGTCGAACAGGGACGGGAAAAGAGACCCAGTACTTC
CASSRTGTGKETQYF
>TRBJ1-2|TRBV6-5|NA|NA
TGTGCCAGCAGTTACGAGGCGGGTGGCGGCTACACCTTC
CASSYEAGGGYTF
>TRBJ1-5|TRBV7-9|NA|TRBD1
TGTGCCAGCAGCCCCACAGGGGGGCAGCCCCAGCATTTT
CASSPTGGQPQHF
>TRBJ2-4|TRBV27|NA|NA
TGTGCCAGCAGTTGGGACTTCAAAAACATTCAGTACTTC
CASSWDFKNIQYF
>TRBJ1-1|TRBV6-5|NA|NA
TGTGCCAGCAGTTACTCGTGGCAGACTAACACTGAAGCTTTCTTT
CASSYSWQTNTEAFF
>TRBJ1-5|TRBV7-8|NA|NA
TGTGCCAGCAGAGCGGGACGGAGTAGCAATCAGCCCCAGCATTTT
CASRAGRSSNQPQHF
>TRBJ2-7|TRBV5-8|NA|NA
TGTGCCAGCAGCTGGACCGGACAGTACGAGCAGTACTTC
CASSWTGQYEQYF
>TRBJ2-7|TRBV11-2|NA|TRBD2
TGTGCCAGCAGCTTAGAAGTAGCGGGCCGCTCCTACGAGCAGTACTTC
CASSLEVAGRSYEQYF
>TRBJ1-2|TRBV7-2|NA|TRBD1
TGTGCCAGCAGCTTATGGACAGGTACCTATGGCTACACCTTC
CASSLWTGTYGYTF
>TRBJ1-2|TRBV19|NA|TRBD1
TGTGCCAGTAGTCCGAGGACAGGAGATGGCTACACCTTC
CASSPRTGDGYTF
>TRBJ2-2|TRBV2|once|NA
TGTGCCAGCAGTGATAGGGCAGGGGCCGGGGAGCTGTTTTTT
CASSDRAGAGELFF
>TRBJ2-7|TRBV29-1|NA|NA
TGCAGCGTCACCACGACAACAACCTACGAGCAGTACTTC
CSVTTTTTYEQYF
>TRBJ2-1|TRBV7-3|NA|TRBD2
TGTGCCAGTGCCCCCCAGGGGGGACTAGCCAATGAGCAGTTCTTC
CASAPQGGLANEQFF
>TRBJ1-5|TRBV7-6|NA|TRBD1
TGTGCCAGCAGCGCCGGGGCAGGGGGCTCACAGCCCCAGCATTTT
CASSAGAGGSQPQHF
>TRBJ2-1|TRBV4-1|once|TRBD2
TGCGCCAGCAGCCTCGGGGTTAGCGGGATCAACAATGAGCAGTTCTTC
CASSLGVSGINNEQFF
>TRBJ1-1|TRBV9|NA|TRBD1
TGTGCCAGCAGTCAAATTGCCGGGACAGGGCCCACTGAAGCTTTCTTT
CASSQIAGTGPTEAFF
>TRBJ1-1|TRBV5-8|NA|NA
TGTGCCAGCAGCCAGGTGAATGAAGCTTTCTTT
CASSQVNEAFF